Listed below are T cell receptor beta chains from one sample, sequenced in a study of naive and memory T cell subsets. TCRdb ran MiXCR on the UMI-ligation and nested PCR reads and lists one entry per CDR3 protein. The sample holds tens of thousands of distinct CDR3 sequences; over 9% are singletons and the top ten take roughly 1.2%. The specimen sequenced was naive CD8+ T cells from blood. All receptors derive from a human donor in good health. CDR3s include the opening cysteine and the closing phenylalanine or tryptophan. A D gene is named only where the DNA matches it firmly. Some rows mark clone size as missing; the rest say once, few, many or name a class of expanded clone.

15,TRBV12-3/TRBV12-4,NA,TRBJ2-7,many,CASSPPGGRSYEQYF,TGTGCCAGCAGTCCGCCCGGGGGGCGGTCGTACGAGCAGTACTTC
17,TRBV4-1,TRBD1,TRBJ2-7,NA,CASSQEVVGTETYEQYF,TGCGCCAGCAGCCAAGAAGTCGTCGGGACAGAGACCTACGAGCAGTACTTC
15,TRBV27,NA,TRBJ2-3,many,CASSLQGPSTDTQYF,TGTGCCAGCAGTTTACAGGGGCCGAGCACAGATACGCAGTATTTT
15,TRBV6-1,TRBD1,TRBJ1-3,few,CASSEGRTGRNTIYF,TGTGCCAGCAGTGAAGGGAGGACAGGCAGAAACACCATATATTTT
17,TRBV6-1,TRBD2,TRBJ2-3,NA,CARGGTSGRRGTDTQYF,TGTGCCAGGGGGGGGACTAGCGGGAGGAGAGGGACAGATACGCAGTATTTT
13,TRBV4-1,NA,TRBJ2-1,NA,CASSQDPRLGQFF,TGCGCCAGCAGCCAAGATCCGCGGCTTGGGCAGTTCTTC
15,TRBV28,NA,TRBJ1-6,few,CASTTDGSYNSPLHF,TGTGCCAGCACCACGGATGGCTCCTATAATTCACCCCTCCACTTT
16,TRBV13,TRBD2,TRBJ2-3,many,CASSTGTSGPTDTQYF,TGTGCCAGCAGCACCGGGACTAGCGGACCCACAGATACGCAGTATTTT
18,TRBV6-2/TRBV6-3,NA,TRBJ2-1,many,CASSFLRVDKRSYNEQFF,TGTGCCAGCAGTTTCCTTCGCGTGGACAAACGCTCCTACAATGAGCAGTTCTTC
15,TRBV7-6,NA,TRBJ2-7,few,CASSSGIAPGYEQYF,TGTGCCAGCAGCTCAGGGATAGCTCCCGGATACGAGCAGTACTTC
16,TRBV28,NA,TRBJ2-3,many,CASSLYRGASTDTQYF,TGTGCCAGCAGTTTATACCGCGGTGCTAGCACAGATACGCAGTATTTT
13,TRBV20-1,NA,TRBJ2-7,few,CSARLRTAYEQYF,TGCAGTGCTAGGCTCAGGACTGCCTACGAGCAGTACTTC
14,TRBV9,TRBD1,TRBJ2-7,once,CASSAPGTANEQYF,TGTGCCAGCAGCGCCCCCGGGACAGCGAACGAGCAGTACTTC
16,TRBV29-1,NA,TRBJ1-2,NA,CSVDSGEAALNYGYTF,TGCAGCGTTGACTCCGGGGAGGCCGCTCTTAACTATGGCTACACCTTC
12,TRBV18,NA,TRBJ1-1,NA,CASSQGFTEAFF,TGTGCCAGCTCACAGGGTTTCACTGAAGCTTTCTTT
15,TRBV7-6,NA,TRBJ2-1,NA,CASSPLILRFDEQFF,TGTGCCAGCAGCCCTTTAATATTGAGGTTCGATGAGCAGTTCTTC
15,TRBV28,NA,TRBJ1-1,few,CASSLKEGLNTEAFF,TGTGCCAGCAGTTTAAAGGAGGGCCTGAACACTGAAGCTTTCTTT
13,TRBV7-2,NA,TRBJ1-2,NA,CASSQSRAWGYTF,TGTGCCAGCAGCCAAAGCAGGGCTTGGGGCTACACCTTC
13,TRBV6-1,NA,TRBJ2-4,many,CASSEWLENIQYF,TGTGCCAGCAGTGAATGGCTAGAAAACATTCAGTACTTC
15,TRBV5-8,TRBD2,TRBJ2-1,many,CASSRTSGLYNEQFF,TGTGCCAGCAGCCGGACTAGCGGGCTTTACAATGAGCAGTTCTTC